Listed below are T cell receptor beta chains from one sample, sequenced in a study of blood T cell repertoires in COVID-19. The data were produced by immunoSEQ multiplex PCR, yet TCRdb's version contains in-frame clones alone and is incomplete. The data contain fewer than 500,000 clones, about four fifths of them singletons. The sequenced material came from peripheral blood. These receptors originate from a human donor with acute or convalescent COVID-19. The donor label of this sample is uncertain. The conserved cysteine and the conserved F or W are not part of the CDR3 here.

CDR3: ASSPLDYGYT
V: TRBV18

CDR3: AISESLRGTDTQY
V: TRBV10-3

CDR3: ATSEGTGAVGEETQY
V: TRBV24-1

CDR3: ASRLDRGPQPQH
V: TRBV19

CDR3: ASSRTGTGIYGYT
V: TRBV6-5

CDR3: ASGWEVAVDTQY
V: TRBV4-2

CDR3: ASSDLGQGEEKLF
V: TRBV2

CDR3: ASSQVGQGISYGYT
V: TRBV14

CDR3: AWSKGLGGYT
V: TRBV30

CDR3: ASSPLVRDRDIQSRGYT
V: TRBV18

CDR3: ASSLEPYPGARAF
V: TRBV5-1

CDR3: ASSLSGILATDTQY
V: TRBV5-1

CDR3: AWSPGQGTAGELF
V: TRBV30

CDR3: ASSIGQGVYGYT
V: TRBV19

CDR3: ASSLTGQGSSEQY
V: TRBV6-6

CDR3: ASSSGGYGYT
V: TRBV12-3/TRBV12-4

CDR3: ASILGLGLNNSPLH
V: TRBV7-8

CDR3: ASSIYGGYHEQY
V: TRBV19

CDR3: ASSSGYSSGYT
V: TRBV7-6

CDR3: ASSPKSQGSTDTQY
V: TRBV18

CDR3: ASSQDPGLRILA
V: TRBV4-2

CDR3: ASSLADSDSPLH
V: TRBV5-1

CDR3: ASSPREGEKLF
V: TRBV6-5

CDR3: SAGTYNEQF
V: TRBV29-1

CDR3: ASSRGESPRAF
V: TRBV5-1

CDR3: ASTKTGRNQPQH
V: TRBV7-9